Following are 3 T cell receptor beta chains from one sample sequenced in a study of blood T cell repertoires in COVID-19. This table comes from immunoSEQ multiplex PCR, and its TCRdb copy is limited to in-frame clones, with some not included. The sample lists hundreds of thousands of clones, around nine tenths occurring once. Sequenced: PBMCs or T cells enriched from blood (not recorded which). Receptor source: a woman between 35 and 50 years old who had recovered from COVID-19.

The rearrangement uses TRBV5-4 and TRBJ2-1; 14 bases align to TRBD2. The germline V gene encodes CDR1 SGHNT and CDR2 YYREEE (reference sequence). After removal of 4 bases from V and 7 bases from J, the junction contained 4 bases not matched to a gene. The CDR3 consists of 15 residues. The CDR3 DNA is TGTGCCAGCAGCGCCGGGACTAGCGGGAGAAATGAGCAGTTCTTC. Protein: CASSAGTSGRNEQFF. Full variable domain (outside the CDR3, taken from reference TRBV5-4 and TRBJ2-1): ETGVTQSPTHLIKTRGQQVTLRCSSQSGHNTVSWYQQALGQGPQFIFQYYREEENGRGNFPPRFSGLQFPNYSSELNVNALELDDSALYLCASSAGTSGRNEQFFGPGTRLTVL.

In regard to this clone: This clone may be a read error of a much larger clone one base away. The rearrangement joins TRBV3-1 (or the pseudogene TRBV3-2) to TRBJ2-3, with D perhaps TRBD1 (5 bases). Germline V CDR1 and CDR2: LGHDT, YNNKEL (reference sequence). The CDR3 is 14 amino acids. The V end was cut by 5 bases, the J end by 0 bases, with 9 bases between. CDR3 sequence reads: CASSSTASTDTQYF. The CDR3 DNA sequence: TGTGCCAGCAGCTCGACAGCTAGCACAGATACGCAGTATTTT.

The gene calls are TRBV28 and TRBJ2-1, with D uncertain. The V and J ends lost 1 base and 4 bases respectively, with 11 bases between them. Germline values: CDR1 MDHEN, CDR2 SYDVKM. This CDR3 contains 15 residues. The CDR3 nucleotides read TGTGCCAGCAGTTTATTCCCCCGCAGATACAATGAGCAGTTCTTC. This codes for CASSLFPRRYNEQFF. Full variable domain (rest looked up from reference TRBV28 and TRBJ2-1): DVKVTQSSRYLVKRTGEKVFLECVQDMDHENMFWYRQDPGLGLRLIYFSYDVKMKEKGDIPEGYSVSREKKERFSLILESASTNQTSMYLCASSLFPRRYNEQFFGPGTRLTVL.